This T cell receptor (beta chain) stems from a study of cytomegalovirus exposure and HLA in healthy donors (dated by TCRdb to about 2017). With regard to the full study: According to an earlier analysis of several hundred of the donors, about 170 million T cells yielded some 120 million unique TCR beta sequences and about 300 Gb of sequence data. Along with the roughly 710-subject first cohort, a separate validation cohort of over a hundred different subjects was used. Among the roughly 380 genotyped donors, around 79% belonged to the genetic ancestry cluster associated with self-reported Caucasian donors. The T cell repertoires of 666 subjects were profiled by immunosequencing and related to cytomegalovirus serostatus. In a later analysis, previously published TCR beta repertoires from 666 donors were re-analyzed and high-resolution HLA genotyping was added so that TCR occurrence patterns could be studied. Roughly 5 DR-DQ haplotypes were handled as single units for association and clustering because linkage in the cohort was strong. Roughly 320 gigabases of sequencing data and 75 million to 85 million unique TCR sequences made up an early release that covered roughly 670 HLA-typed donors. Class I and class II HLA loci were covered by the typing at four-digit resolution. The number of donors typed differed by locus, with roughly 620-640 for A, B, C, DRB1 and DQB1, around 500 for DQA1, 600 to 610 for DPA1, and approximately 470 for DPB1. Every discovery cohort repertoire had been produced on one sequencing platform. To predict cytomegalovirus infection status, the study combined high-throughput TCR immunosequencing, statistical association of individual TCRs with disease status, and machine learning. The aim of the study was to test whether cataloging public T cell receptors could identify signatures of past pathogen exposure. Alongside the repertoire data, information on donor age, sex, ethnicity and CMV serostatus was compiled. In the later analysis, no new phenotypic data were used to find candidate immune exposures; instead, reliance was placed on TCR beta sequences and their occurrence across donors. On average, roughly 250,000 unique TCR beta nucleotide sequences were sequenced per donor among 398 genotyped donors of the cohort, with 15% to 20% of those sequences being non-productive. An earlier analysis of about 620 of the donors applied high-throughput TCR beta sequencing to assess whether each TCR beta V gene segment acted as functional or pseudogenic. In a later genetic analysis, genome-wide SNP genotypes for about 55% of the roughly 670 donors were used, and that subset was treated as a discovery cohort.

Libraries were constructed by the immunoSEQ multiplex PCR assay. A mixture of 60 forward primers for TCR Vbeta segments and 13 reverse primers for TCR Jbeta segments was used in the multiplex PCR. The CDR3 region of rearranged TCR beta genes was amplified from genomic DNA with a multiplex PCR assay. The Illumina HiSeq System was used to sequence the amplified TCR beta libraries as 87-base-pair reads. On the study's bioinformatics: In a later analysis, about 80 million unique TCR beta chains were counted across the approximately 670 repertoires, and roughly 11 million of these chains were shared by at least two donors. Raw reads were error-corrected and collapsed into unique sequences by a nearest-neighbor algorithm in which closely related sequences were merged to remove PCR and sequencing errors. V, D and J gene segments were assigned by aligning CDR3 sequences to IMGT reference sequences. Each retained sequence needed at least a six-nucleotide match to both a V gene segment and a J gene segment. Rearrangements were called productive when the CDR3 lacked stop codons and stayed in frame with V and J; all others were non-productive. CDR3 was defined according to IMGT convention as the region running from the second conserved V-encoded cysteine to the conserved J-encoded phenylalanine. The earlier analysis of around 640 of the donors excluded sequences that lacked an unambiguous match to a single V gene segment. In an earlier analysis of about 590 of the donors, a V segment was called functional when productive rearrangements were above 56.7%, and segregating when the standard deviation between donors exceeded 5%. A statistical classification framework was built to diagnose cytomegalovirus status from the catalog of TCR beta chain sequences. In a later analysis, V and J genes were assigned by comparing TCR nucleotide sequences against IMGT/GENE-DB human TR gene sequences. Using the TCRdist pipeline, a later analysis assigned CDR3 sequences along with most-parsimonious VDJ recombination scenarios. In a later analysis, each TCR beta chain was defined by its CDR3 amino acid sequence together with its V-gene family, and reads without a unique V-gene family were excluded. To address suspected cross-contamination and a sequencing artifact, a later analysis removed around 590 highly shared, low-generation-probability nucleotide sequences. A later analysis calculated a clonal expansion index for each public chain from normalized within-repertoire ranks of inferred template counts. In a later analysis, generation probabilities were computed using a VDJ recombination model fitted to out-of-frame rearrangements, and the results were checked against IGoR. In a later analysis, TCR-TCR, TCR-HLA and TCR-CMV co-occurrence was scored with hypergeometric tests, and a repertoire-size bias correction was applied to TCR pairs. To estimate false discovery rates, a later analysis permuted the HLA or CMV assignments 20 times. In a later analysis, co-occurring TCRs were grouped using DBSCAN, and TCRdist sequence similarity was added for clustering within HLA-allele-positive subsets. Repertoires with fewer than 30,000 or more than 120,000 public chains, plus five repertoires with anomalous nucleotide sharing, were excluded from co-occurrence clustering. TCRdb obtained this table from immuneACCESS and retained in-frame rearrangements with V and J assigned. These tables miss some clones; where compared with another copy, unresolved V genes account for less than half of the shortfall, and the remainder is unexplained. Clone size and the V and J calls come from that table; the DNA yielded D and trimming. Recorded for this sample are around 130,000 clones; about 82% of them occurred a single time. The ten most abundant clones make up approximately 1.2% of the sample.

The paper as a whole reports these results and caveats: Correlated functional status among segregating V segments might be attributable to linkage disequilibrium, but an unknown experimental factor could not be ruled out. The earlier analysis of approximately 560 of the donors excluded some 15 rarely observed V segments, including chromosome 9 orphons, because counts were too low. When HLA alleles, especially DR and DQ, strongly co-occurred, attributing TCR associations to individual alleles was difficult. A further reported finding was that TCR beta sequences accurately predicted the HLA-A and HLA-B alleles for most subjects in the first cohort. V-gene and J-gene trimming of TCR beta chains was associated with a missense DCLRE1C variant in a later genetic analysis, and the association was replicated in an independent cohort. Across donors, most TCR sequences were observed very rarely, whereas some public TCRs were present in many individuals. Because HLA typing was missing for some donors at each locus, association tests included only the typed subset. In an earlier analysis of under 600 of the donors, most TCR beta V segments were observed in productive rearrangements about 90% or about 30% of the time, broadly matching IMGT annotations. The sequencing pipeline was judged likely to have produced a cluster of highly shared sequence variants as a technical artifact. Presence/absence analyses assumed roughly uniform sequencing depth across donors, an assumption that may not hold. At a false discovery rate of 0.05, a later analysis linked 16,951 TCR beta sequences to specific HLA alleles. A later analysis reported that several top co-occurrence clusters appeared linked to parvovirus B19, influenza, CMV and Epstein-Barr virus. For the cohort, immune exposure information was limited to CMV serostatus. In a later analysis, HLA-associated TCR beta chains were found to be more clonally expanded and to have lower generation probabilities than equally common non-associated chains. In vitro tests confirmed that a few of the cytomegalovirus-associated TCR beta chains recognize cytomegalovirus antigens. According to a later genetic analysis, donors in an Asian-associated ancestry cluster had fewer N-insertions in productive TCRs than the roughly 670-donor mean. The authors suggested that the approach could potentially be extended to other disease states and immunological phenotypes. In a later analysis, TCR association rates were found to vary across HLA loci, with the most associated TCRs seen for DRB1 alleles and the fewest for HLA-C alleles. Some IMGT-functional V segments, including TRBV6-2 and TRBV6-3, could not be distinguished by the 87-base-pair reads and were therefore excluded. In the study, 150 to 200 TCR beta chains were listed as associated with cytomegalovirus. In a later analysis, most CMV-associated TCR beta chains were found to appear HLA-restricted, with HLA associations seemingly driven largely by CMV exposure. In this cohort, only TCR beta chains were sequenced, and detectable features were limited by the absence of alpha or paired-chain data. In both the original and validation cohorts, the classifier was reported to diagnose cytomegalovirus status with high specificity and sensitivity.

The cohort was made up of hundreds of healthy bone marrow donors. At the time of sampling, every cohort member was nominally healthy, though immune exposures that went unrecorded were likely present. The donor was CMV seronegative and belonged to the group of 350 to 400 seronegative cohort members. A peripheral blood sample was provided by each donor, and peripheral blood mononuclear cells were used for TCR beta sequencing. The Qiagen DNeasy Blood Extraction Kit was used to extract genomic DNA from the blood cell samples. There are 15 amino acids in the CDR3, from cysteine to phenylalanine inclusive. The read is trimmed to its CDR3 DNA, 45 bases read in frame from base 1. CDR1 and CDR2 (SNHLY, FYNNEI) derive from the germline V gene. Unmatched junction bases come to 1, with V trimmed by 0 bases and J by 4 bases. This clone turned up a few times. The specificity of this receptor is unknown. There are no base qualities to consult, and no much larger clone falls within one base.

The chain couples TRBV2 to TRBJ1-2; a stretch of 11 junction bases matches TRBD1. Specimen: PBMCs. This clonotype was sampled from a boy younger than 18 in good health and CMV-seronegative. The bases are TGTGCCAGCAGTGAAGCGGGGACAGGGGGCTATGGCTACACCTTC. This gives the protein CASSEAGTGGYGYTF. Reference TRBV2 and TRBJ1-2 genes cover what lies past the CDR3, so the full variable domain is EPEVTQTPSHQVTQMGQEVILRCVPISNHLYFYWYRQILGQKVEFLVSFYNNEISEKSEIFDDQFSVERPDGSNFTLKIRSTKLEDSAMYFCASSEAGTGGYGYTFGSGTRLTVV.